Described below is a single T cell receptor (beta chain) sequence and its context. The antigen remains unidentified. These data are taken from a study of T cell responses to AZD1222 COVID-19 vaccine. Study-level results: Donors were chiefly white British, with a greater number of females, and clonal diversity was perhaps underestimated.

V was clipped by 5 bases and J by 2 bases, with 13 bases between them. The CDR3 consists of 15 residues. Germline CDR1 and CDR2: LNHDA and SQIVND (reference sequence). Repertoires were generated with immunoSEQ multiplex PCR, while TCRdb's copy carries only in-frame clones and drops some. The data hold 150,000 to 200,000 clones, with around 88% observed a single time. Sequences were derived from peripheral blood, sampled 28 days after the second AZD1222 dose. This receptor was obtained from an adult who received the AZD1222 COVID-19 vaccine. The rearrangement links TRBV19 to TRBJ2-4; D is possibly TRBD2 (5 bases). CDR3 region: CASSLQTGTKNIQYF. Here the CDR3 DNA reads TGTGCCAGTAGTCTCCAAACCGGGACCAAAAACATTCAGTACTTC.